This T cell receptor beta chain appears in the sequencing data of a study of blood T cell repertoires in COVID-19. Across the study: COVID-19 samples collected from the United States, Italy and Spain covered acute and convalescent phases. PBMCs, B-cell-depleted T cells, or T cells were the source of the cDNA or gDNA that made up the material.

Authors' methods: Amplification with reference gene primers provided the estimates of nucleated cell counts. Clones were sequenced by immunoSEQ multiplex PCR, and TCRdb holds only the in-frame ones, with some missing. V, J and clone size are those of that table, while D and trimming were read from the DNA. The data show 200,000 to 300,000 clones, with approximately 86% seen just once and just under 2% held by the top ten. The sequenced sample was peripheral blood. The source is a man aged 25-45 years with active or convalescent COVID-19.

The CDR3 loop is CASSGAGEYQPQHF. CDR3 DNA sequence: TGTGCCAGCTCAGGCGCAGGGGAATATCAGCCCCAGCATTTT. This rearrangement joins TRBV18 to TRBJ1-5; weak D call: TRBD1 (6 bases). The V and J ends lost 5 bases and 5 bases respectively, with 13 bases between them. Germline lookup yields CDR1 KGHSH and CDR2 LQKENI. This CDR3 region has 14 residues. The full variable domain, rest sourced from reference TRBV18 and TRBJ1-5, is NAGVMQNPRHLVRRRGQEARLRCSPMKGHSHVYWYRQLPEEGLKFMVYLQKENIIDESGMPKERFSAEFPKEGPSILRIQQVVRGDSAAYFCASSGAGEYQPQHFGDGTRLSIL.